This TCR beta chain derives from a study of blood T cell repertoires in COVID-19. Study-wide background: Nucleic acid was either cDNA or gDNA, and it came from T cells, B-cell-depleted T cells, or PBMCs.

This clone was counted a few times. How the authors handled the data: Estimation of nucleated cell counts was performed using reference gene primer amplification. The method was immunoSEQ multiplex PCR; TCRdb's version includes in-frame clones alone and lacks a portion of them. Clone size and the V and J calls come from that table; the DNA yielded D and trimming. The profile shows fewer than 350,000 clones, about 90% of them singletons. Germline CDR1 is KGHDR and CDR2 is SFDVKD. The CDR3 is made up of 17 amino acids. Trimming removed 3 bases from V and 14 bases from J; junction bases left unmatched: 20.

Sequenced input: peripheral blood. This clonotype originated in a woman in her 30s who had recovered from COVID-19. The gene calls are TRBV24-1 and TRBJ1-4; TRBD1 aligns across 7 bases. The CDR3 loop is CATSDGGHRDSLQRLFF. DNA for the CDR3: TGTGCCACCAGTGATGGGGGCCACCGGGACAGCCTACAGCGGCTGTTTTTT.